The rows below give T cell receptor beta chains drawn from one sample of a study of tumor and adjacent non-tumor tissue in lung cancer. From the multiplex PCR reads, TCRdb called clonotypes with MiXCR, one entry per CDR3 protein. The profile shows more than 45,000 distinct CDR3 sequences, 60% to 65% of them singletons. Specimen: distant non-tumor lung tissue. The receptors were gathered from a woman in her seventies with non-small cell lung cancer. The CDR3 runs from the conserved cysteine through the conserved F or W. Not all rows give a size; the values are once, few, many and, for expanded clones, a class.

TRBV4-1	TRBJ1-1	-	CASSYRTDSTEAFF
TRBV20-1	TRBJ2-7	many	CSADSPGSHEQYF
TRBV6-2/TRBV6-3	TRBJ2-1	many	CASSFPPGFTYNEQFF
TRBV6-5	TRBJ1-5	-	CASRRDRYSNQFQHF
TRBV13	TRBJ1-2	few	CASTMQGAFYGYTF
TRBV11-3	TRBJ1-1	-	CASFSHDTEAFF
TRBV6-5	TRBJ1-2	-	CASSYHGGNYGYTF
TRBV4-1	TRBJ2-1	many	CASSHRTGDWNEQFF
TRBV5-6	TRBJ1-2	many	CASSLAWGGANGYTF
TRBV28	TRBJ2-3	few	CASSLVTSTDTQYF
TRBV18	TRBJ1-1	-	CASSLSTEAFF
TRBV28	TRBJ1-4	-	CASSPNPGQIATNGKLFF
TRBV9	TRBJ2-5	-	CASSTGLGGMQETQYF
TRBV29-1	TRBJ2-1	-	CSVQEGDRVPNEQFF
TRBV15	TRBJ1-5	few	CATSRELGGGQPQHF